Shown below are 25 T cell receptor beta chains from a single sample sequenced in a study of OX40 agonist ivuxolimab in advanced cancers. Using immunoSEQ multiplex PCR, the repertoire was profiled, and TCRdb retains in-frame clones only, with some absent. The table has about 85,000 clones, more than 75% seen once. The specimen was CD4+ or CD8+ T cells sorted from blood, collected in a trial of the OX40 agonist ivuxolimab. Every receptor here comes from an adult with an advanced solid tumor such as melanoma, head and neck, liver or kidney cancer.

This sequence joins TRBV11-2 and TRBJ2-7; D might be TRBD2 (6 bases). There are 13 residues in the CDR3. Germline V gives CDR1 SGHAT, CDR2 FQNNGV. V lost 1 base and J lost 6, with 10 bases in between. The CDR3 spells CASSLVLAGEQYF. For the CDR3, the DNA is TGTGCCAGCAGCTTAGTACTAGCTGGCGAGCAGTACTTC.

This chain links TRBV30 with TRBJ2-4; D remains ambiguous. V lost 5 bases to trimming and J lost 0 bases, with 14 bases between them. CDR1 and CDR2 from the germline V gene are GTSNPN and SVGIG (reference sequence). The CDR3 covers 15 residues. The CDR3 bases are TGTGCCTGGTCCCTCGCTATATTAGCCAAAAACATTCAGTACTTC. Encoded protein: CAWSLAILAKNIQYF.

The rearrangement uses TRBV28 and TRBJ1-2, with 10 bases fitting TRBD1. Germline V gene lookup returns CDR1 MDHEN and CDR2 SYDVKM. CDR3 length: 13 residues. J lost 8 bases, V lost 5 bases, and 5 bases had no gene match. The chain's CDR3 is CASSDRGLKGYTF. Here the CDR3 DNA reads TGTGCCAGCAGTGACAGGGGGCTGAAGGGCTACACCTTC.

The J gene is TRBJ1-3, the V gene TRBV2; possible D gene TRBD1, 6 bases. V lost 5 bases and J 5 bases, leaving 22 bases between the germline ends. This CDR3 spans 17 amino acids. Germline CDR1 SNHLY, CDR2 FYNNEI. The CDR3 here is CASSFYQQGRARNTIYF. For the CDR3, the DNA is TGTGCCAGCAGTTTCTATCAACAGGGAAGGGCCCGAAACACCATATATTTT.

V usage is TRBV19 and J usage is TRBJ1-2; D gene uncertain. Looked up from germline, CDR1 is LNHDA and CDR2 is SQIVND (reference sequence). CDR3 length: 13 amino acids. The germline V and J ends were trimmed by 6 bases and 6 bases, with 14 bases remaining between them. The CDR3 DNA sequence: TGTGCCAGTAGAAGAGGAGGGAAGGATGGCTACACCTTC. It codes for CASRRGGKDGYTF.

The chain joins TRBV28 to TRBJ2-7; weak D call: TRBD2 (6 bases). The CDR3 totals 13 residues. Germline values: CDR1 MDHEN, CDR2 SYDVKM. Trimming cost V 2 bases and J 2 bases, with 7 bases left between them. In DNA form, the CDR3 reads TGTGCCAGCAGTTTACCGGGGGCCTACGAGCAGTACGTC. This sequence encodes CASSLPGAYEQYV.

The chain joins TRBV5-1 to TRBJ2-3, with TRBD2 matching over 7 bases. CDR1 SGHRS and CDR2 YFSETQ come from the germline V gene. The trim removed 5 bases at V and 6 bases at J, leaving 9 bases unmatched. The CDR3 totals 14 residues. DNA of the CDR3: TGCGCCAGCAGTACCCTCCTAGCGGCGGATACGCAGTATTTT. Translating gives CASSTLLAADTQYF.

The chain carries TRBV28 and TRBJ2-7; D not certain. There are 19 residues in the CDR3. V was clipped by 4 bases and J by 2 bases, with 27 bases between them. Germline loops: CDR1 MDHEN, CDR2 SYDVKM. DNA for the CDR3: TGTGCCAGCAGTTCACCCGCCTCCCTTAAATCAGCCGCCACCTACGAGCAGTACTTC. Its translation is CASSSPASLKSAATYEQYF.

This clone showed up just once. The chain links TRBV7-6 to TRBJ2-3; TRBD1 might be the D (6 bases). V was pared by 1 base and J by 2 bases, with 10 bases between. The CDR3 is made up of 15 amino acids. Germline lookup yields CDR1 SGHVS and CDR2 FNYEAQ. The CDR3 loop is CASSLGGGHTDTQYF. The DNA of the CDR3 is TGTGCCAGCAGCTTAGGAGGGGGTCACACAGATACGCAGTATTTT.

This chain links TRBV4-1 with TRBJ1-1; possibly TRBD1 for D (6 bases). V dropped 6 bases and J dropped 7 bases, with 18 bases sitting between them. Germline CDR1 is MGHRA and CDR2 is YSYEKL. There are 14 residues in the CDR3. The CDR3 DNA reads as TGCGCCAGCAGACAATCTACACAGGGTTTTGAAGCTTTCTTT. Residues: CASRQSTQGFEAFF.

The chain uses TRBV5-1 and TRBJ2-2; possibly TRBD1 for D (5 bases). The CDR3 is 17 residues long. V shed 4 bases and J shed 1 base, with 17 bases lying between them. The germline gives CDR1 SGHRS, CDR2 YFSETQ. The CDR3 DNA sequence: TGCGCCAGCAGCACCCAGACAGCCGGACGGAACACCGGGGAGCTGTTTTTT. Translation: CASSTQTAGRNTGELFF.

V usage is TRBV15 and J usage is TRBJ1-2; D is ambiguous. V was trimmed by 5 bases and J by 8 bases, leaving 9 bases between them. The germline gives CDR1 LNHNV, CDR2 YYDKDF (reference sequence). The CDR3 runs to 11 residues. CDR3 protein: CATSAQIGYTF. The CDR3 DNA follows: TGTGCCACCAGCGCCCAAATAGGCTACACCTTC.

The V gene is TRBV18, the J gene TRBJ1-1; perhaps TRBD1 as D (5 bases). Germline values: CDR1 KGHSH, CDR2 LQKENI. Trimming pared 2 bases from V and 3 bases from J, leaving 10 bases between. The CDR3 covers 14 residues. In nucleotides, the CDR3 is TGTGCCAGCTCACCAGACCAGGGTTACACTGAAGCTTTCTTT. Its translation: CASSPDQGYTEAFF.

This clone came up once. Relative to the germline gene, one junction end is altered; a read error may explain this. The chain combines TRBV7-6 with TRBJ2-2; TRBD2 agrees at 7 bases. The CDR3 length is 16 residues. CDR1 and CDR2 from the germline V gene are SGHVS and FNYEAQ. The CDR3 reads CASSLGTSSKTGELFF. CDR3 coding DNA: TGTGCCAGCAGCTTAGGGACTAGTTCGAAAACCGGGGAGCTGTTTTTT.

The rearrangement joins TRBV27 to TRBJ1-1, with no clear D. The CDR3 loop spans 14 amino acids. Germline assignment: CDR1 MNHEY and CDR2 SMNVEV (reference sequence). V lost 3 bases to trimming and J lost 6 bases, with 14 bases between them. CDR3 nucleotide sequence: TGTGCCAGCAGTTTCATAAAAAAGGACCCTGAAGCTTTCTTT. This translates into CASSFIKKDPEAFF.

This clone was observed once. CDR3 amino acids: CASSRASGAPNYGYTF. In DNA form, the CDR3 reads TGCGCCAGCAGCCGGGCGTCAGGGGCACCTAACTATGGCTACACCTTC. The rearrangement joins TRBV5-1 to TRBJ1-2; possibly TRBD1 for D (6 bases). CDR1 SGHRS and CDR2 YFSETQ come from the germline V gene. Trimming removed 4 bases at V and 0 bases at J, with 16 bases between. The CDR3 is 16 residues long.

The rearrangement links TRBV28 to TRBJ2-5; 9 bases map to TRBD1. This CDR3 contains 15 residues. V trimming: 5 bases; J trimming: 7 bases; junction bases outside the gene matches: 11. CDR1 MDHEN and CDR2 SYDVKM come from the germline V gene. In DNA, the CDR3 is TGTGCCAGCAGTCGACAAGGACAGGGGACGGTGACCCAGTACTTC. It encodes CASSRQGQGTVTQYF. The full variable domain, its missing parts supplied by reference TRBV28 and TRBJ2-5, is DVKVTQSSRYLVKRTGEKVFLECVQDMDHENMFWYRQDPGLGLRLIYFSYDVKMKEKGDIPEGYSVSREKKERFSLILESASTNQTSMYLCASSRQGQGTVTQYFGPGTRLLVL.

The CDR3 loop reads CASSLPGVIAKNIQYF. CDR3 bases: TGTGCCAGCAGTTTACCAGGGGTAATAGCCAAAAACATTCAGTACTTC. This rearrangement joins TRBV28 to TRBJ2-4, with D possibly TRBD1 on 6 matching bases. The CDR3 covers 16 residues. Germline V gene sequence: CDR1 MDHEN, CDR2 SYDVKM. With 2 bases removed from V and 0 bases from J, the gap between germline ends came to 11 bases. The variable domain in full, with the rest retrieved from reference TRBV28 and TRBJ2-4, is DVKVTQSSRYLVKRTGEKVFLECVQDMDHENMFWYRQDPGLGLRLIYFSYDVKMKEKGDIPEGYSVSREKKERFSLILESASTNQTSMYLCASSLPGVIAKNIQYFGAGTRLSVL.

The chain has TRBV7-8 and TRBJ2-7; the match to TRBD1 covers 7 bases. The junction had 5 bases not matched to a gene; V was cut back by 5 bases and J by 7 bases. CDR1 and CDR2 (germline): SGHVS, FQNEAQ. This CDR3 has 12 residues. The CDR3 DNA reads TGTGCCAGCAGCCCGACAGGGTGGGAGCAGTACGTC. It encodes CASSPTGWEQYV.

CDR3 sequence: CASSWGEGAHTDTQYF. The CDR3 bases are TGCGCCAGCAGCTGGGGCGAAGGGGCTCACACAGATACGCAGTATTTT. The rearrangement joins TRBV5-1 to TRBJ2-3; tentatively, D is TRBD1 (5 bases). Germline-derived CDR1 and CDR2 are SGHRS and YFSETQ. The CDR3 is 16 amino acids. The V end was cut by 3 bases, the J end by 2 bases, with 16 bases between.

The genes are TRBV6-1 and TRBJ2-2; 10 bases line up with TRBD1. J lost 6 bases, V lost 4 bases, and 8 bases had no gene match. The germline CDR1 and CDR2 sequences are MNHNS and SASEGT. The CDR3 spans 16 residues. Written as DNA, the CDR3 is TGTGCCAGCAGTGGCCAGAGACAGGGGGCAGCCGGGGAGCTGTTTTTT. It yields the protein CASSGQRQGAAGELFF.

This clone was detected only a few times. The CDR3 DNA is TGTGCCAGCAGGACAGTGGTTGGCTACACCTTC. Its protein is CASRTVVGYTF. V gene TRBV6-5 combines with J gene TRBJ1-2; D is possibly TRBD1 (5 bases). The V end was cut by 6 bases, the J end by 7 bases, with 9 bases between. The CDR3 contains 11 residues. CDR1 is MNHEY and CDR2 is SVGAGI in the germline V gene.

This chain connects TRBV28 to TRBJ1-1; no reliable D call. Germline CDR1 and CDR2: MDHEN and SYDVKM. This CDR3 has 11 amino acids. The V end lost 2 bases, the J end lost 10 bases, and 8 bases lay between the germline ends. CDR3 protein: CASSLRDTAFF. DNA for the CDR3: TGTGCCAGCAGTTTACGGGATACAGCTTTCTTT.

The chain uses TRBV28 and TRBJ2-2, with TRBD1 as a possible D gene (6 bases). This CDR3 is built from 12 residues. V was trimmed by 5 bases and J by 9 bases, leaving 10 bases between them. CDR1 MDHEN and CDR2 SYDVKM come from the germline V gene. CDR3 bases: TGTGCCAGCAGTCACCGGGACAGGGAGCTGTTTTTT. This sequence encodes CASSHRDRELFF.

This clone occurred a few times. The chain combines TRBV6-6 with TRBJ1-5; weak D call: TRBD1 (6 bases). This CDR3 has 14 residues. V was shortened by 6 bases and J by 1 base, with 10 bases between the two germline ends. Germline CDR1 is MNHNY and CDR2 is SVGAGI (reference sequence). The CDR3 reads CASSRGTSNQPQHF. DNA of the CDR3: TGTGCCAGCAGCCGCGGGACAAGCAATCAGCCCCAGCATTTT.